Presented here are 12 T cell receptor beta chains from one specimen sequenced in a study of T cell changes during pregnancy in multiple sclerosis (dated by TCRdb to the late 2010s). The receptor library was made with the immunoSEQ multiplex PCR assay. TCRdb carries this immuneACCESS record with in-frame sequences only. Its versions omit some clonotypes, under half of them owing to an unresolved V gene in the studies checked, with the rest unexplained. This sample comprises 60,000 to 75,000 clones, more than 90% of them detected only once. The ten largest clones add up to less than 2% of the sample. The sample consisted of peripheral blood, taken in the second trimester of pregnancy. The origin of the receptors is a female donor with multiple sclerosis, enrolled in a pregnancy study.

This chain links TRBV28 with TRBJ1-1; D not resolved. The CDR3 spans 14 residues. CDR1 and CDR2 (germline): MDHEN, SYDVKM. Trimming removed 3 bases from V and 0 bases from J, with 8 bases in between. The CDR3 DNA sequence: TGTGCCAGCAGTTTCCCAGACTTGAACACTGAAGCTTTCTTT. Translating it yields CASSFPDLNTEAFF. The full variable domain, its missing parts supplied by reference TRBV28 and TRBJ1-1, is DVKVTQSSRYLVKRTGEKVFLECVQDMDHENMFWYRQDPGLGLRLIYFSYDVKMKEKGDIPEGYSVSREKKERFSLILESASTNQTSMYLCASSFPDLNTEAFFGQGTRLTVV.

The chain links TRBV7-2 to TRBJ1-2; 11 bases agree with TRBD1. J gave up 2 bases and V 4 bases, and 3 bases lay outside the gene matches. Germline CDR1 SGHTA, CDR2 FQGNSA. The CDR3 spans 15 residues. CDR3: CASSSRDRGNYGYTF. The CDR3 DNA reads TGTGCCAGCAGCTCCCGGGACAGGGGGAACTATGGCTACACCTTC.

The chain is built from TRBV18 and TRBJ2-7, with 9 positions matching TRBD2. Germline V gene lookup returns CDR1 KGHSH and CDR2 LQKENI. Unmatched junction bases numbered 14, after V lost 5 bases and J lost 3 bases. The CDR3 totals 17 residues. The CDR3 here is CASSANAGLAGNYEQYF. CDR3 DNA: TGTGCCAGCTCAGCTAACGCGGGGCTAGCGGGAAACTACGAGCAGTACTTC.

The rearrangement uses TRBV25-1 and TRBJ2-7, with a possible D match to TRBD1 (5 bases). Per the germline V gene, CDR1 is MGHDK and CDR2 is SYGVNS. This CDR3 region has 12 residues. The V gene lost 5 bases and the J gene lost 5 bases, with 10 bases spanning the gap. CDR3 amino acids: CASSRGLDEQYF. The CDR3 region has the DNA TGTGCCAGCAGTAGGGGCCTAGACGAGCAGTACTTC.

The chain employs TRBV9 and TRBJ1-6; 7 nucleotides agree with TRBD1. J gave up 9 bases and V 3 bases, and 9 bases lay outside the gene matches. From germline, CDR1 is SGDLS and CDR2 YYNGEE. This CDR3 comprises 15 residues. The CDR3 region is CASSGLTGAGSPLHF. DNA of the CDR3: TGTGCCAGCAGCGGACTCACAGGGGCCGGTTCACCCCTCCACTTT.

The rearrangement links TRBV5-6 to TRBJ2-7; TRBD1 aligns across 9 bases. The CDR3 contains 15 residues. V lost 2 bases and J lost 0; bases outside the gene matches: 3. From germline, CDR1 is SGHDT and CDR2 YYEEEE. The CDR3 nucleotides read TGTGCCAGCAGCTTCCGGGACAGGGTCTCCTACGAGCAGTACTTC. Translated, it gives CASSFRDRVSYEQYF.

V is TRBV7-6 and J is TRBJ2-7; tentative D call: TRBD2 (5 bases). The CDR3 consists of 13 residues. Trimming shortened V by 5 bases and J by 3 bases, and 11 bases separated the two germline ends. Germline V gene sequence: CDR1 SGHVS, CDR2 FNYEAQ. This CDR3 reads CASSQSEGYEQYF. The CDR3 bases are TGTGCCAGCAGCCAAAGCGAGGGCTACGAGCAGTACTTC.

The V and J genes are TRBV27 and TRBJ2-7; D is ambiguous. Trimming pared 2 bases from V and 0 bases from J, leaving 8 bases between. CDR3 size: 14 residues. Germline V gene sequence: CDR1 MNHEY, CDR2 SMNVEV (reference sequence). CDR3 DNA: TGTGCCAGCAGTTTAAGACAAACCTCCTACGAGCAGTACTTC. Amino acid sequence: CASSLRQTSYEQYF.

This chain uses TRBV4-2 with TRBJ2-1; D remains ambiguous. The CDR3 contains 15 residues. From germline, CDR1 is LGHNA and CDR2 YNFKEQ. The V gene lost 0 bases and the J gene lost 8 bases, with 14 bases spanning the gap. CDR3 in amino acids: CASSQDQSRDYEQFF. The CDR3 nucleotides read TGTGCCAGCAGCCAAGATCAGAGCAGAGACTATGAGCAGTTCTTC.

The chain carries TRBV5-4 and TRBJ2-1; 8 positions agree with TRBD1. V was pared by 3 bases and J by 6 bases, with 5 bases of the junction left unmatched. The V gene's germline CDR1 is SGHNT and CDR2 YYREEE (reference sequence). The CDR3 has 14 residues. CDR3 region: CASSSLDRVNEQFF. CDR3 sequence (DNA): TGTGCCAGCAGCTCCTTGGACAGGGTCAATGAGCAGTTCTTC.

The chain carries TRBV6-5 and TRBJ2-5; D uncertain. V was pared by 7 bases and J by 5 bases, with 14 bases between. Germline CDR1 and CDR2: MNHEY and SVGAGI. CDR3 length equals 13 residues. Written as DNA, the CDR3 is TGTGCCAGCAATTTAGCATACGGGGAGACCCAGTACTTC. It yields the protein CASNLAYGETQYF.

This clone has a single count. The V gene is TRBV9, the J gene TRBJ2-2, with a possible D match to TRBD2 (6 bases). The V gene's germline CDR1 is SGDLS and CDR2 YYNGEE. This CDR3 contains 17 residues. V shed 0 bases and J shed 4 bases, with 16 bases lying between them. The CDR3 loop is CASSVALKAGSTGELFF. The CDR3 nucleotides are TGTGCCAGCAGCGTAGCATTAAAGGCGGGGAGCACCGGGGAGCTGTTTTTT.